This is a list of T cell receptor beta chains from one sample in a study of shared clonotypes between healthy human individuals. Produced via immunoSEQ multiplex PCR; TCRdb's table is partial and in-frame only. The profile shows millions of clones, around nine tenths of them singletons. The sample taken for sequencing was naive CD4+ T cells sorted from blood. These receptor sequences come from a young man in good health. CDR3s include the opening cysteine and the closing phenylalanine or tryptophan. D genes are given only for firm matches. Clone size is not always given. Where it is, it says once, few, many or a class for expanded clones.

>.|TRBV28|TRBJ1-4|.
TGTGCCAGCAGTTTTCTGGCCGTTAATGAAAAACTGTTTTTT
CASSFLAVNEKLFF
>.|TRBV5-1|TRBJ2-1|TRBD2
TGCGCCAGCAGCTTAGCGGGGACTAGCGGGGGGGCCGTTGAGCAGTTCTTC
CASSLAGTSGGAVEQFF
>.|TRBV7-9|TRBJ2-7|.
TGTGCCAGCAGCTTAGTATCTGGGCCCTACGAGCAGTACTTC
CASSLVSGPYEQYF
>.|TRBV2|TRBJ2-5|.
TGTGCCAGCAGTGAGTCCGGGGTTGGGCGAGAGACCCAGTACTTC
CASSESGVGRETQYF
>.|TRBV6-6|TRBJ2-5|TRBD2
TGTGCCAGCAGTTATTATAGAACGGGGGGGGAGACCCAGTACTTC
CASSYYRTGGETQYF
>.|TRBV19|TRBJ2-1|TRBD2
TGTGCCAGTAGTTTGGGACTAGCGGGAATTGAGCAGTTCTTC
CASSLGLAGIEQFF
>once|TRBV5-1|TRBJ2-3|.
TGCGCCAGCAGCAGCCTGAGGAGCACAGATACGCAGTATTTT
CASSSLRSTDTQYF
>few|TRBV5-1|TRBJ1-1|TRBD1
TGCGCCAGCAGCTTGCCAGGGGGCCCCACTGAAGCTTTCTTT
CASSLPGGPTEAFF
>.|TRBV5-4|TRBJ2-6|.
TGTGCCAGCAGCTTGGCGGGCGCCGGGGCCAACGTCCTGACTTTC
CASSLAGAGANVLTF
>.|TRBV11-1|TRBJ2-7|.
TGTGCCAGCAGCTTAGAAGGTAGGACACCCAACGAGCAGTACTTC
CASSLEGRTPNEQYF
>.|TRBV7-2|TRBJ2-7|.
TGTGCCAGCAGCGCGGTGCAGCACTTAGATGAGCAGTACTTC
CASSAVQHLDEQYF
>.|TRBV6-6|TRBJ1-3|.
TGTGCCAGCAACGACAGTGGAAACACCATATATTTT
CASNDSGNTIYF
>.|TRBV9|TRBJ2-2|TRBD1
TGTGCCAGCAGCGTAGGAGGGGCAGGGGGCACCACCGGGGAGCTGTTTTTT
CASSVGGAGGTTGELFF
>.|TRBV18|TRBJ2-1|.
TGTGCCAGCTCACCACCGGGTCTCGGCTATGAGCAGTTCTTC
CASSPPGLGYEQFF
>once|TRBV2|TRBJ2-2|TRBD2
TGTGCCAGCAGGGCAGCGGGAGGGCCCACCGGGGAGCTGTTTTTT
CASRAAGGPTGELFF
>.|TRBV6-5|TRBJ1-6|.
TGTGCCAGCAGCTTAACCGGGGGTACCCTCCACTTT
CASSLTGGTLHF
>.|TRBV5-1|TRBJ2-7|TRBD2
TGCGCCAGCAGCCGGACTAGCGGGAGCTCCTACGAGCAGTACTTC
CASSRTSGSSYEQYF
>once|TRBV2|TRBJ2-1|TRBD2
TGTGCCAGCAGTGAAATGTTAGCGGGAAATAGGGAGCAGTTCTTC
CASSEMLAGNREQFF
>.|TRBV4-3|TRBJ1-3|.
TGCGCCAGCAGCCAAGATTTGGCGGCTGCTGGAAACACCATATATTTT
CASSQDLAAAGNTIYF
>.|TRBV5-1|TRBJ1-2|.
TGCGCCAGCAGCCTTCAAGAGGGTGGTGGCTACACCTTC
CASSLQEGGGYTF
>.|TRBV5-1|TRBJ1-2|.
TGCGCCAGCAGCTTGGACCTTGGCTATGGCTACACCTTC
CASSLDLGYGYTF
>once|TRBV9|TRBJ2-2|.
TGTGCCAGCAGCGTAGTTCATCTGATAACCGGGGAGCTGTTTTTT
CASSVVHLITGELFF
>.|TRBV5-1|TRBJ2-7|.
TGCGCCAGCAGTCCCGGAGGGGGGAATAGCTACGAGCAGTACTTC
CASSPGGGNSYEQYF
>.|TRBV15|TRBJ2-1|TRBD2
TGTGCCACCAGCAGAGATCGAGTAGCGGGAGCCTATGAGCAGTTCTTC
CATSRDRVAGAYEQFF
>.|TRBV19|TRBJ1-6|.
TGTGCCAGTAGTATAGGAGACATAAAAAATTCACCCCTCCACTTT
CASSIGDIKNSPLHF
>.|TRBV19|TRBJ2-5|.
TGTGCCAGTAGTATAAGAACACAGGGTGTGGAGACCCAGTACTTC
CASSIRTQGVETQYF
>.|TRBV5-1|TRBJ1-2|TRBD1
TGCGCCAGCAGCTTGGGGGGACAGGGTATAGGCTACACCTTC
CASSLGGQGIGYTF
>.|TRBV5-1|TRBJ2-3|.
TGCGCCAGCAGGGGGTCTGGCACAGATACGCAGTATTTT
CASRGSGTDTQYF
>.|TRBV9|TRBJ1-2|TRBD1
TGTGCCAGCAGCGCTCTGACAGGGAACTATGGCTACACCTTC
CASSALTGNYGYTF